This TCR beta chain was found in a study of control samples from healthy donors and cancer patients. This CDR3 contains 15 residues. The germline gives CDR1 KGHSH, CDR2 LQKENI. The V and J ends lost 6 bases and 1 base respectively, with 15 bases between them. Here immunoSEQ multiplex PCR was the method, and the copy in TCRdb shows in-frame clones only, minus some. The data contain about 140,000 clones, roughly 94% of them singletons. The specimen was blood. The source of this sequence is a man aged 35-49 years in good health. The V call is TRBV18, the J call TRBJ1-1; possible D gene TRBD1, 6 bases. The CDR3: CASSQQGLTNTEAFF. The CDR3 DNA reads TGTGCCAGCTCCCAACAGGGCCTTACGAACACTGAAGCTTTCTTT.